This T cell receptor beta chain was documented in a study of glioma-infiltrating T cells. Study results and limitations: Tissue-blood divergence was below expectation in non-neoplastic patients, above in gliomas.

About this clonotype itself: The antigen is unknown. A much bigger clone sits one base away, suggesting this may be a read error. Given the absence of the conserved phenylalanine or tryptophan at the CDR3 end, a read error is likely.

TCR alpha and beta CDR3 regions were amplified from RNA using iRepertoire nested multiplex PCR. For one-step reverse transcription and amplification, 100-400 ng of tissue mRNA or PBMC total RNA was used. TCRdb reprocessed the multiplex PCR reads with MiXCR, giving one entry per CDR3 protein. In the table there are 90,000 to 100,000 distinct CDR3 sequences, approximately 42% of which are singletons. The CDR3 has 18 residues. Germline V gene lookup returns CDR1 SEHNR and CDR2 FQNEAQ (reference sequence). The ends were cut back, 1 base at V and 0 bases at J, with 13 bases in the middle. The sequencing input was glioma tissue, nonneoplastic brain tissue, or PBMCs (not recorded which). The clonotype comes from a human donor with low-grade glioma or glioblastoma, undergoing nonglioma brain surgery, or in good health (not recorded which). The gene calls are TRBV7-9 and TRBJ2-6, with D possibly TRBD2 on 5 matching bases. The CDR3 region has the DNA TGTGCCAGCAGCTTAGGGCCGGCGGGCCTCTCTGGGGCCAACGTCCTGACTTTA. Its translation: CASSLGPAGLSGANVLTL.